This T cell receptor (beta chain) came from a study of OX40 agonist ivuxolimab in advanced cancers. Study as a whole: Administration of intravenous ivuxolimab to patients occurred every 2 weeks at 0.01 to 10 mg/kg.

The data were produced by immunoSEQ multiplex PCR, yet TCRdb's version contains in-frame clones alone and is incomplete. The sample shows approximately 57,000 clones, about 81% of them seen only once. This clone turned up a few times. The germline V and J ends were trimmed by 10 bases and 15 bases, with 19 bases remaining between them. The germline V gene encodes CDR1 SEHNR and CDR2 FQNEAQ (reference sequence). This CDR3 has 11 amino acids. The sample was CD4+ or CD8+ T cells sorted from blood, taken in a trial of the OX40 agonist ivuxolimab. V is TRBV7-9 and J is TRBJ2-4; D is ambiguous. This receptor was taken from an adult with an advanced solid tumor such as melanoma, head and neck, liver or kidney cancer. CDR3 in DNA: TGTGCCACCGAACTGGGGAAGCTTCTGTACTTC. Amino acid sequence: CATELGKLLYF.